The subject of this entry is one TCR beta chain. Its antigen is still unknown. The time point here: recipient sample about 28 days before transplant, after cytoreduction. Produced via immunoSEQ multiplex PCR; TCRdb's table is partial and in-frame only. The repertoire holds around 28,000 clones, with less than 85% as singletons. This specimen belongs to a study of T cell clonotyping in hematopoietic cell transplantation. The overall study: Cytoreduction preceded collection of pretransplant recipient samples.

The germline V gene has CDR1 MGHDK and CDR2 SYGVNS. V gave up 7 bases and J gave up 3 bases; unmatched junction bases: 6. The CDR3 extends over 15 amino acids. General observations from the study: Broader posttransplant TCR repertoire diversity was predicted by graft donor and pretransplant recipient Inverse Simpson Index values. Pathologically expanded recipient clonotypes increased progressively from day 30 to day 180 as diversity fell. CD4 and CD8 repertoire contributions could not be separated without sorting.

This specimen was peripheral blood mononuclear cells, taken before stem cell transplant. V is TRBV25-1 and J is TRBJ2-6; 7 positions agree with TRBD1. This clonotype was obtained from a man aged 40-55 years with acute myeloid leukemia. Some clones in this sample may be carry-over from other donors' samples. The CDR3 DNA is TGTGCCAGCACCCTAACAGGGGTTGGGGCCAACGTCCTGACTTTC. Residues: CASTLTGVGANVLTF.